This entry concerns a single TCR beta chain. Its antigen has not been determined. No per-base quality is available; no much larger clone lies one base away. The germline V gene provides CDR1 SNHLY and CDR2 FYNNEI. The CDR3 runs 12 residues from the cysteine to the phenylalanine. Solely the CDR3 DNA is kept, with 36 bases framed from the first base. V is shortened by 2 bases, J by 6 bases, and the region joining them spans 8 bases. This sample is drawn from a study of T cell responses to AZD1222 COVID-19 vaccine (dated by TCRdb to 2020 to 2023). About the full investigation: TCR sequencing was performed for 233 trial participants, of whom about 200 were given two doses of AZD1222 and 26 were given two doses of MenACWY control vaccine. Enrollment into the trials was organized by age into subgroups of 18-55, 56-69 and 70-plus years, and those subgroups contained roughly 140, 27 and 60 TCR-sequenced participants, respectively.

The time point label here, explained by the study, means: about 28 days (+/-7) after the second vaccine dose. Because spike-specific TCR depth and breadth did not differ between the two schedules, AZD1222 recipients who got a second dose at roughly 4 weeks were pooled with those who got a second dose at roughly 12 weeks. Vaccinee samples came from UK trials COV001 and COV002, including a single-blind randomized controlled phase 2/3 trial of AZD1222 (ChAdOx1 nCoV-19) in healthy adults. For TCRbeta chain sequencing, PBMC samples were collected from trial participants at day 0 and at day 28 after the second dose. The paper as a whole reports these results and caveats: Reportedly, almost half of the unique spike-specific TCRs recognized epitopes lying outside the regions that are mutated in the B.1.351 and B.1.1.7 variants. No day 14 peak-response samples were available, so repertoires were characterized only after the peak T cell response. In the small 56-69-year group, the increase in depth fell short of significance, most likely because of low power. After two AZD1222 doses, both the breadth and the depth of spike-specific TCRs were significantly higher than at day 0 and than in MenACWY recipients. Conclusions about previously exposed vaccinees are limited, since just 6 or 7 AZD1222 recipients were seropositive for SARS-CoV-2 at baseline. CD4 TCRs associated with the vaccine covered the entire spike protein, and the dominant responses were in regions 160-218 and 743-854. Most participants were white British and females outnumbered males, and the authors suggested that clonal diversity may have been underestimated.

The CDR3 regions of human TCRbeta chains were analyzed by immunosequencing. The paper's data handling went like this. TCRs in the repertoires were matched against a reference library of SARS-CoV-2-specific TCRs that had been generated with the MIRA antigen-specificity platform. Breadth meant the fraction of unique TCRs that were SARS-CoV-2-associated, whereas depth meant the fraction of total T cells that were SARS-CoV-2-associated. Using the MIRA data, each spike-specific TCR was assigned both to the spike region to which the TCR was reactive and to a CD4 or CD8 class. Log10-transformed breadth and depth values were compared by one-way ANOVA with Sidak's multiple comparisons tests. TCRdb limited this immuneACCESS table to in-frame rearrangements with V and J called. A share of clones is missing; checked studies link under half to unresolved V genes, and the rest is unexplained. The D gene and trimming were derived from the DNA, and the V and J assignments and clone size from that table. The sample yields 180,000 or so clones; 80% to 95% were counted once. 1.5% to 2% of the sample goes to the ten largest clones.

This receptor was identified in an adult who received the AZD1222 COVID-19 vaccine. Here the sequenced sample was peripheral blood, taken 28 days after the second AZD1222 dose. The sequence is built from TRBV2 and TRBJ2-7, with the D gene not confidently named. Read as DNA, the sequence is TGTGCCAGCAGTGAATTCCTCCCCGAGCAGTACTTC. The encoded protein is CASSEFLPEQYF.